This note documents a single T cell receptor (beta chain) sequence. Its antigen is not known. The data belong to a study of breast tumors, draining lymph nodes, adjacent tissues. Study outcomes and limitations: Luminal-like breast cancer showed significantly higher tumor–nontumor repertoire similarity than basal-like. Tumor T cell lymph node origin was a supported hypothesis, not proven. Compared with lymph nodes, tumors were less diverse; compared with nontumor tissue, more. The data were judged consistent with most tumor T cells coming from lymph node and expanding in tumor.

Each CDR3 protein gets one entry after TCRdb re-called the multiplex PCR reads with MiXCR. The sample records about 12,000 distinct CDR3 sequences, around 36% being singletons. V was clipped by 3 bases and J by 2 bases, with 11 bases between them. CDR3 length equals 14 residues. Germline V gene sequence: CDR1 MDHEN, CDR2 SYDVKM. This TCR came from a female donor with breast cancer. Some clones in this sample may be carry-over from other donors' samples. The chain employs TRBV28 and TRBJ2-7; D possibly corresponds to TRBD2 (5 bases). Sequenced material: breast tumor tissue. CDR3 amino acids: CASSFFSAAYEQYF. DNA for the CDR3: TGTGCCAGCAGTTTTTTTAGCGCTGCCTACGAGCAGTACTTC.